These 25 T cell receptor beta chains originate from one sample sequenced in a study of regulatory T cells in long-lasting Graves disease. Through Arm-PCR of CDR3 regions and iRepertoire HTBI primers, TCR beta libraries were built. TCRdb re-analysed the multiplex PCR reads in MiXCR, keeping a single row per CDR3 protein. The sample comprises around 330,000 distinct CDR3 sequences, 15% to 20% of which are singletons, and around 37% rests with the top ten. Described time point: newly diagnosed GD, antithyroid drugs for less than 3 months. RNA from PBMCs was the source of the TCR library. The starting material was peripheral blood mononuclear cells (PBMCs), obtained at new diagnosis, from a patient treated with antithyroid drugs. These receptors all stem from a female donor with Graves disease.

This clonotype was seen many times. The genes are TRBV6-1 and TRBJ2-2; D is unclear. CDR3 length: 12 amino acids. Trimming removed 6 bases from V and 2 bases from J, with 4 bases in between. Germline V gene data show CDR1 as MNHNS and CDR2 as SASEGT. This CDR3 reads CASSRNTGELFF. DNA of the CDR3: TGTGCCAGCAGCCGCAACACCGGGGAGCTGTTTTTT.

The V gene is TRBV5-6, the J gene TRBJ2-6; possible D gene TRBD1, 5 bases. This CDR3 contains 17 residues. Germline CDR1 SGHDT, CDR2 YYEEEE. V lost 1 base and J 1 base, leaving 12 bases between the germline ends. CDR3 residues: CASSLRQGLSGANVLTF. DNA of the CDR3: TGTGCCAGCAGCTTGAGGCAGGGTCTGTCTGGGGCCAACGTCCTGACTTTC.

This clonotype was recorded once. V and J are TRBV29-1 and TRBJ2-3, with D perhaps matching TRBD2 (6 bases). The CDR3 extends over 15 amino acids. Trimming left V 4 bases short and J 1 base short, with 15 bases between. The germline V gene has CDR1 SQVTM and CDR2 ANQGSEA. The DNA of the CDR3 is TGCAGCGTTGGTTGGCGGGATTTGGGCACAGATACGCAGTATTTT. Protein: CSVGWRDLGTDTQYF.

The chain recombines TRBV10-3 with TRBJ1-5; a weak D match, TRBD1 (5 bases). The V gene's germline CDR1 is ENHRY and CDR2 SYGVKD. This CDR3 spans 16 amino acids. V dropped 0 bases and J dropped 7 bases, with 16 bases sitting between them. CDR3 nucleotide sequence: TGTGCCATCAGTGAGTCAAGGGACCAGGAGGGACAGCCCCAGCATTTT. This gives the protein CAISESRDQEGQPQHF.

This clonotype occurred many times. V and J are TRBV2 and TRBJ2-5; D perhaps matches TRBD1 (6 bases). Trimming stripped 6 bases from V and 3 bases from J, with 8 bases between. The V gene's germline CDR1 is SNHLY and CDR2 FYNNEI. This CDR3 is 12 amino acids long. Here the CDR3 reads CASSRTEETQYF. The CDR3 nucleotides are TGTGCCAGCAGCAGGACAGAAGAGACCCAGTACTTC.

This clonotype was seen many times. The V and J genes are TRBV6-2 or TRBV6-3 and TRBJ2-2, with D uncertain. CDR1 and CDR2 from the germline V gene are MNHEY and SVGEGT. CDR3 length equals 13 residues. V was trimmed by 0 bases and J by 7 bases, leaving 6 bases between them. The CDR3 DNA sequence: TGTGCCAGCAGTTACTCGTTGGGCGGGGAGCTGTTTTTT. It specifies CASSYSLGGELFF.

In this sample, this clonotype turned up many times. The J gene is TRBJ2-7, the V gene TRBV20-1, with TRBD1 identical over 7 bases. This CDR3 has 13 residues. Losses at the gene ends were 6 bases for V and 3 bases for J; bases not matched to a gene: 8. Germline V CDR1 and CDR2: DFQATT, SNEGSKA (reference sequence). In DNA form, the CDR3 reads TGCAGTGCCGGAGACAGGGATCTCTACGAGCAGTACTTC. As protein: CSAGDRDLYEQYF.

This clonotype came up many times. This chain joins TRBV18 and TRBJ1-1; 7 bases are shared with TRBD1. The V segment lost 5 bases and the J segment 3 bases; nucleotides outside the gene matches: 9. The CDR3 consists of 15 residues. Germline V gene sequence: CDR1 KGHSH, CDR2 LQKENI. CDR3 residues: CASSSYRGMDTEAFF. The CDR3 region has the DNA TGTGCCAGCTCATCCTACAGGGGCATGGACACTGAAGCTTTCTTT.

On this clonotype itself: A read error is likely, as this CDR3 ends without the conserved phenylalanine or tryptophan. It is unclear where the CDR3 begins or ends on the DNA, so no DNA is shown, and the CDR3 is as TCRdb lists it. The CDR3 is CASSLGRGLNS. The chain is built from TRBV5-1 and TRBJ2-4; the D call TRBD1 from the table was never checked on the DNA. CDR1 and CDR2 from the germline V gene are SGHRS and YFSETQ. The CDR3 extends over 11 residues, inclusive of both ends.

On this clonotype: This may arise from a read error, as a much more abundant clone is one base away. This CDR3 fails to terminate in the conserved phenylalanine or tryptophan, so it likely reflects a read error. The chain employs TRBV10-3 and TRBJ2-1; D may be TRBD2 (6 bases). The V and J ends lost 4 bases and 2 bases respectively, with 9 bases between them. The germline gives CDR1 ENHRY, CDR2 SYGVKD. The CDR3 runs to 14 residues. Written as DNA, the CDR3 is TGTGCCATCAGTGGGGACTTGGCCTACAATGAGCAGTTCCTC. Translating it yields CAISGDLAYNEQFL.

This clonotype was detected a few times. The chain is built from TRBV2 and TRBJ2-7; 10 bases map to TRBD1. The J segment lost 6 bases and the V segment lost 4 bases, leaving 9 bases of the junction unmatched. This CDR3 region has 15 residues. Germline V gene data show CDR1 as SNHLY and CDR2 as FYNNEI. The CDR3 loop is CASSALGTGVGEQYF. The CDR3 DNA sequence: TGTGCCAGCAGTGCCCTGGGGACAGGGGTCGGCGAGCAGTACTTC.

This clonotype has ten or more counts. This chain uses TRBV2 with TRBJ2-6; D call uncertain. The germline CDR1 and CDR2 sequences are SNHLY and FYNNEI. Trimming removed 5 bases at V and 0 bases at J, with 11 bases between. The CDR3 totals 16 residues. CDR3 bases: TGTGCCAGCAGTTCTGGACCGGTCTCTGGGGCCAACGTCCTGACTTTC. Residues: CASSSGPVSGANVLTF.

This clonotype was counted many times. The CDR3 DNA follows: TGTGCCAGTTCACTAGCGGGAGGGAAACAAGAGACCCAGTACTTC. Protein: CASSLAGGKQETQYF. The chain carries TRBV19 and TRBJ2-5; the match to TRBD2 covers 13 bases. Trimming took 8 bases from V and 2 from J; bases not matched to a gene: 5. CDR1 is LNHDA and CDR2 is SQIVND in the germline V gene (reference sequence). The CDR3 covers 15 residues.

The chain couples TRBV12-3 or TRBV12-4 to TRBJ1-1; 7 bases fit TRBD1. The CDR3 is 17 residues long. The junction had 11 bases not matched to a gene; V was cut back by 4 bases and J by 0 bases. The chain's CDR3 is CASSSRLRDSMNTEAFF. The CDR3 DNA follows: TGTGCCAGCAGTTCACGCCTCCGGGACAGCATGAACACTGAAGCTTTCTTT.

This sequence joins TRBV5-1 and TRBJ1-1; D perhaps matches TRBD1 (5 bases). V gave up 0 bases and J gave up 12 bases, with 15 bases separating them. The CDR3 is made up of 13 amino acids. Per the germline V gene, CDR1 is SGHRS and CDR2 is YFSETQ. The CDR3 DNA is TGCGCCAGCAGCTTGGCCGAGGCAGGGAAGCCTTTCTTT. This codes for CASSLAEAGKPFF. Looking up the rest from reference TRBV5-1 and TRBJ1-1 gives the full variable domain: KAGVTQTPRYLIKTRGQQVTLSCSPISGHRSVSWYQQTPGQGLQFLFEYFSETQRNKGNFPGRFSGRQFSNSRSEMNVSTLELGDSALYLCASSLAEAGKPFFGQGTRLTVV.

This clonotype has a count of ten or more. The CDR3 region has the DNA TGTGCCAGCAGTGAAGTTGGACTACGGAGAATCCCAGATACGCAGTATTTT. The encoded protein is CASSEVGLRRIPDTQYF. The chain joins TRBV2 to TRBJ2-3; D may be TRBD2 (6 bases). Germline assignment: CDR1 SNHLY and CDR2 FYNNEI. The CDR3 contains 17 residues. Trimming cost V 1 base and J 4 bases, with 18 bases left between them. The whole variable domain, filled in from reference TRBV2 and TRBJ2-3, reads EPEVTQTPSHQVTQMGQEVILRCVPISNHLYFYWYRQILGQKVEFLVSFYNNEISEKSEIFDDQFSVERPDGSNFTLKIRSTKLEDSAMYFCASSEVGLRRIPDTQYFGPGTRLTVL.

V is TRBV15 and J is TRBJ2-3; 15 bases map to TRBD2. Germline V lookup: CDR1 LNHNV, CDR2 YYDKDF (reference sequence). This CDR3 region has 20 residues. The trim removed 2 bases at V and 1 base at J, leaving 10 bases unmatched. For the CDR3, the DNA is TGTGCCACCAGCAGAAGCCCCGGACTAGCGGGGGGGATGGGCACAGATACGCAGTATTTT. Translating gives CATSRSPGLAGGMGTDTQYF.

The table lists this clonotype with many counts. This rearrangement joins TRBV20-1 to TRBJ2-7, with a possible D match to TRBD2 (5 bases). Deletions cut 5 bases from V and 7 bases from J, with 15 bases between. The germline gives CDR1 DFQATT, CDR2 SNEGSKA (reference sequence). The CDR3 extends over 12 amino acids. CDR3 residues: CSASRGRGEQYF. Written as DNA, the CDR3 is TGCAGTGCTTCGAGAGGACGGGGTGAGCAGTACTTC.

The chain is built from TRBV29-1 and TRBJ1-3; D call uncertain. Between the trimmed V and J ends, which lost 7 bases and 0 bases, there was a span of 4 bases. The germline CDR1 and CDR2 sequences are SQVTM and ANQGSEA. The CDR3 totals 11 residues. CDR3 protein: CSAGSGNTIYF. CDR3 nucleotide sequence: TGCAGCGCTGGCTCTGGAAACACCATATATTTT.

This clonotype was detected many times. The J gene is TRBJ2-7, the V gene TRBV29-1, with D perhaps TRBD1 or TRBD2 (5 bases each). This CDR3 has 13 residues. Germline CDR1 is SQVTM and CDR2 is ANQGSEA. Trimming stripped 4 bases from V and 6 bases from J, with 16 bases between. The CDR3 region has the DNA TGCAGCGTTGTAGAGGGTCCGGGGCGCGAGCAGTACTTC. This encodes CSVVEGPGREQYF.

This chain links TRBV12-3 or TRBV12-4 with TRBJ1-5; no firm D call. The CDR3 spans 13 residues. Trimming left V 6 bases short and J 6 bases short, with 12 bases between. CDR3 amino acids: CASRGGMGQPQHF. CDR3 nucleotide sequence: TGTGCCAGCAGGGGAGGGATGGGTCAGCCCCAGCATTTT.

At least ten counts were recorded for this clonotype. This rearrangement joins TRBV20-1 to TRBJ1-2; no clear D gene. Germline-derived CDR1 and CDR2 are DFQATT and SNEGSKA (reference sequence). This CDR3 is 15 amino acids long. V dropped 1 base and J dropped 8 bases, with 20 bases sitting between them. CDR3 sequence (DNA): TGCAGTGCTAGAGCCGGGCCTTTCTCCTCGGGCGGCTACACCTTC. Encoded protein: CSARAGPFSSGGYTF.

This clonotype appeared a few times. The chain has TRBV19 and TRBJ1-3, with a possible D match to TRBD1 (6 bases). Trimming stripped 5 bases from V and 3 bases from J, with 17 bases between. The germline CDR1 and CDR2 sequences are LNHDA and SQIVND (reference sequence). The CDR3 runs 16 residues. CDR3 DNA sequence: TGTGCCAGTAGTCCGACCCGGGGGGCTAGTGGAAACACCATATATTTT. Amino acid sequence: CASSPTRGASGNTIYF.

As concerns this clonotype: A single base is all that separates this from a far larger clone, so a read error is likely. The rearrangement links TRBV11-2 to TRBJ2-1, with 8 bases that match TRBD2. Per germline, CDR1 SGHAT and CDR2 FQNNGV. The junction had 7 bases not matched to a gene; V was cut back by 5 bases and J by 7 bases. The CDR3 has 14 amino acids. The CDR3 DNA reads as TGTGCCAGCAGCCAGCGGGGGACACGAAATGAGCAGTTCTTC. Residues: CASSQRGTRNEQFF.

This clonotype has ten or more counts. The J gene is TRBJ2-1, the V gene TRBV29-1; possibly TRBD1 for D (6 bases). The CDR3 is 13 amino acids. Germline V gene data show CDR1 as SQVTM and CDR2 as ANQGSEA. V lost 3 bases and J 12 bases, leaving 18 bases between the germline ends. The CDR3 DNA reads as TGCAGCGTTGATAGAGCGGAGCACAGGGTGCAGTTCTTC. Residues: CSVDRAEHRVQFF.